The 9 T cell receptor beta chains in this list originate from one sample, sequenced in a study of blood T cell repertoires in COVID-19. Here immunoSEQ multiplex PCR was the method, and the copy in TCRdb shows in-frame clones only, minus some. The sample records about 150,000 clones, about 77% being singletons. The sequenced sample consisted of peripheral blood. These receptors originate from a man in his sixties with acute or convalescent COVID-19.

This clone appeared a few times. V gene TRBV10-3 combines with J gene TRBJ1-1; D may be TRBD1 (6 bases). Trimming took off 4 bases at V and 0 bases at J, with 12 bases between the two ends. The CDR3 contains 15 residues. The V gene's germline CDR1 is ENHRY and CDR2 SYGVKD. The CDR3 DNA follows: TGTGCCATCAGTGTGGCGCAGGGGTTGAACACTGAAGCTTTCTTT. It yields the protein CAISVAQGLNTEAFF.

The CDR3 region has the DNA TGTGCCACCAGTGATCAGGACAGGGGTTTCACCGGGGAGCTGTTTTTT. This sequence encodes CATSDQDRGFTGELFF. The V and J genes are TRBV24-1 and TRBJ2-2; 9 nucleotides match TRBD1. The J segment lost 4 bases and the V segment lost 3 bases, leaving 5 bases of the junction unmatched. From germline, CDR1 is KGHDR and CDR2 SFDVKD. The CDR3 runs to 16 residues.

V is TRBV5-1 and J is TRBJ2-6, with unresolved D. Germline loops: CDR1 SGHRS, CDR2 YFSETQ. This CDR3 has 15 residues. With 1 base removed from V and 1 base from J, the gap between germline ends came to 6 bases. The CDR3 bases are TGCGCCAGCAGCTTGCTTAATTCTGGGGCCAACGTCCTGACTTTC. The encoded protein is CASSLLNSGANVLTF.

This clone appeared once. The chain couples TRBV7-9 to TRBJ2-5; 11 bases agree with TRBD2. Germline trimming cut 5 bases from V and 2 bases from J; bases unmatched to any gene: 7. The CDR3 loop spans 16 amino acids. Looked up from germline, CDR1 is SEHNR and CDR2 is FQNEAQ (reference sequence). The CDR3 DNA reads TGTGCCAGCAGCCGCGGGACTAGCGGCCTACAAGAGACCCAGTACTTC. Translation: CASSRGTSGLQETQYF. The variable domain in full, completed from reference TRBV7-9 and TRBJ2-5, reads DTGVSQNPRHKITKRGQNVTFRCDPISEHNRLYWYRQTLGQGPEFLTYFQNEAQLEKSRLLSDRFSAERPKGSFSTLEIQRTEQGDSAMYLCASSRGTSGLQETQYFGPGTRLLVL.

This clone was recorded once. The chain links TRBV5-1 to TRBJ2-3, with TRBD2 as a possible D gene (5 bases). There are 15 residues in the CDR3. The V gene lost 4 bases and the J gene lost 5 bases, with 17 bases spanning the gap. CDR1 and CDR2 (germline): SGHRS, YFSETQ. CDR3 sequence reads: CASSGGLPTGDTQYF. In nucleotides, the CDR3 is TGCGCCAGCAGCGGCGGGCTCCCGACCGGAGATACGCAGTATTTT.

This chain joins TRBV3-1 (or the pseudogene TRBV3-2) and TRBJ2-3; maybe TRBD2 (6 bases). The CDR3 is 16 amino acids. Between the trimmed V and J ends, which lost 3 bases and 4 bases, there was a span of 17 bases. Germline loops: CDR1 LGHDT, CDR2 YNNKEL (reference sequence). CDR3 amino acids: CASSQETSLGADTQYF. CDR3 sequence (DNA): TGTGCCAGCAGCCAGGAAACTAGCCTAGGGGCAGATACGCAGTATTTT.

V is TRBV4-2 and J is TRBJ1-1, with 10 positions matching TRBD1. Germline trimming cut 1 base from V and 7 bases from J; bases unmatched to any gene: 3. Germline V lookup: CDR1 LGHNA, CDR2 YNFKEQ. This CDR3 has 14 residues. In DNA form, the CDR3 reads TGTGCCAGCAGCCAAGTCGGGACAGGGGTTGAAGCTTTCTTT. Translating gives CASSQVGTGVEAFF.

CDR3 coding DNA: TGTGCCAGCTCACCCAGGGGGCTCGCGGTCAACACTGAAGCTTTCTTT. Amino acid sequence: CASSPRGLAVNTEAFF. The chain has TRBV18 and TRBJ1-1, with 8 positions matching TRBD1. J was trimmed by 2 bases and V by 3 bases; bases with no gene match: 8. Germline-derived CDR1 and CDR2 are KGHSH and LQKENI. This CDR3 region has 16 residues.

Turning to this clone: It is unclear where the CDR3 begins or ends on the DNA, so no DNA is shown, and the CDR3 is as TCRdb lists it. The chain couples TRBV2 to TRBJ1-1. Germline V lookup: CDR1 SNHLY, CDR2 FYNNEI. The CDR3 numbers 12 amino acids, ends counted. The CDR3 here is CASILGGLGAFF.